This T cell receptor (beta chain) was identified during a study of cytomegalovirus exposure and HLA in healthy donors. PCR employed 60 Vbeta and 13 Jbeta primers. Profiling relied on immunoSEQ multiplex PCR, and the TCRdb table lists in-frame clones only, not all of them. The repertoire has tens of thousands of clones, approximately 69% of them found once; the top ten carry more than 8%. The sample consisted of PBMCs. This sequence originates from a man aged 35 to 55 in good health and CMV-seropositive.

In nucleotides, the CDR3 is TGTGCCAGCAAGCAACTGGAGACCCAGTACTTC. This sequence encodes CASKQLETQYF. V is TRBV27 and J is TRBJ2-5, with D uncertain. This CDR3 comprises 11 residues. Germline CDR1 reads MNHEY; CDR2 reads SMNVEV (reference sequence). V was pared by 7 bases and J by 5 bases, with 8 bases between.